These T cell receptor beta chains were read from a single sample in a study of cytomegalovirus exposure and HLA in healthy donors. Clones were read by immunoSEQ multiplex PCR, and TCRdb kept only the in-frame ones, dropping some. The sample holds approximately 97,000 clones, approximately 93% seen once. Sequencing was performed on PBMCs. These TCRs come from a woman aged 30 to 39 in good health and CMV-seropositive. Each CDR3 is given with its conserved first and last residue. A D gene is named only where the DNA matches it firmly. Size values are once, few and many counts, or a class for expanded clones, and some rows have none.

TRBV15	-	TRBJ1-5	-	CATSRDEGGVGQPQHF	TGTGCCACCAGCAGAGATGAAGGAGGGGTAGGGCAGCCCCAGCATTTT
TRBV7-8	-	TRBJ2-5	-	CASSASPSTGQETQYF	TGTGCCAGCAGCGCGAGTCCCTCGACTGGCCAAGAGACCCAGTACTTC
TRBV9	-	TRBJ2-3	TRBD2	CASSPPRLARFDTQYF	TGTGCCAGCAGCCCACCACGACTAGCGAGGTTCGATACGCAGTATTTT
TRBV6-5	-	TRBJ2-7	-	CASSYRGLVYEQYF	TGTGCCAGCAGTTACAGAGGATTGGTCTACGAGCAGTACTTC
TRBV19	-	TRBJ1-5	-	CASSIREAGPQHF	TGTGCCAGTAGTATTAGGGAGGCCGGGCCCCAGCATTTT
TRBV13	-	TRBJ2-1	TRBD2	CASSPRTSGLYNEQFF	TGTGCCAGCAGCCCACGGACTAGCGGCCTTTACAATGAGCAGTTCTTC
TRBV7-2	-	TRBJ1-5	-	CASSVPLAPQHF	TGTGCCAGCAGCGTTCCCTTGGCGCCCCAGCATTTT
TRBV5-1	-	TRBJ2-7	-	CASSLGTREQYF	TGCGCCAGCAGCTTGGGGACTCGCGAGCAGTACTTC
TRBV18	-	TRBJ1-5	-	CASSHTYPEGGLSNQPQHF	TGTGCCAGCTCACATACTTATCCTGAGGGGGGGTTGAGCAATCAGCCCCAGCATTTT
TRBV2	-	TRBJ2-7	TRBD1	CASSLYTGDYSYEQYF	TGTGCCAGCTCACTCTACACAGGGGATTACTCCTACGAGCAGTACTTC
TRBV5-1	once	TRBJ1-2	-	CASTDSEEYGYTF	TGCGCCAGCACGGACAGTGAAGAATACGGCTACACCTTC
TRBV7-2	once	TRBJ2-1	TRBD2	CASSQLPMGGLSSYNEQFF	TGTGCCAGCAGCCAGCTGCCTATGGGAGGGCTTAGCTCCTACAATGAGCAGTTCTTC
TRBV6-5	-	TRBJ1-2	-	CASSYRTSRYPYGYTF	TGTGCCAGCAGTTACCGGACAAGCCGATATCCCTATGGCTACACCTTC
TRBV5-1	-	TRBJ2-5	-	CASSPSDTTGEETQYF	TGCGCCAGCAGCCCCTCGGACACAACAGGCGAAGAGACCCAGTACTTC